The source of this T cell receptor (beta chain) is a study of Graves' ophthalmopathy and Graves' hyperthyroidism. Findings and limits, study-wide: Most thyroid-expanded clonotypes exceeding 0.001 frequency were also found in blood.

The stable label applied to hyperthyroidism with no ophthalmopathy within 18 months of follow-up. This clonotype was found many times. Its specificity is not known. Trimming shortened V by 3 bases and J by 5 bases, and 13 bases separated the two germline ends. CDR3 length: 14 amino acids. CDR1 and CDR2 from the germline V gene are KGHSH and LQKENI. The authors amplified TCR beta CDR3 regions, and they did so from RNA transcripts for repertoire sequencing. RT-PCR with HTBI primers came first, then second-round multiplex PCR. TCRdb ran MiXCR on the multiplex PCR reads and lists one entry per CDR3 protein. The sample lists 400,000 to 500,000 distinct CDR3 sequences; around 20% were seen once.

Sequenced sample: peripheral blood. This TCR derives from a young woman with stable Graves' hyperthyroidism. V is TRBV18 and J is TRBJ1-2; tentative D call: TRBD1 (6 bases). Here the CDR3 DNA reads TGTGCCAGCTCACCGCCGACAGGAGAATATGGCTACACCTTC. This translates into CASSPPTGEYGYTF.